These T cell receptor beta chains were read from a single sample in a study of Ad26.COV2.S vaccination and SARS-CoV-2 variants. Method: immunoSEQ multiplex PCR; TCRdb's copy keeps in-frame clones and lacks some. Here the sample spans a few hundred thousand clones, about 89% being singletons. Here the sequenced sample was peripheral blood, taken in a trial of Ad26.COV2.S vaccine versus placebo. These receptors originate from a person between 18 and 60 years old who received the Ad26.COV2.S COVID-19 vaccine or a placebo. Each CDR3 is given with its conserved first and last residue. The D gene is left open where the match is weak. Clone size is shown for a subset of rows, as once, few, many or a class of expanded clone.

NA TRBJ2-7 TRBV7-2 NA CASSSRGGRGEQYF TGTGCCAGCAGCTCAAGGGGGGGGCGCGGTGAGCAGTACTTC
NA TRBJ1-1 TRBV2 TRBD1 CASSWDRGTEAFF TGTGCCAGCAGTTGGGACAGGGGTACTGAAGCTTTCTTT
NA TRBJ2-7 TRBV19 TRBD2 CASSTGLAGAPYEQYF TGTGCCAGTAGTACGGGACTAGCGGGAGCCCCCTACGAGCAGTACTTC
once TRBJ1-1 TRBV5-1 TRBD1 CASSYGTGSTEAFF TGCGCCAGTTCGTACGGGACAGGGTCTACTGAAGCTTTCTTT
NA TRBJ2-7 TRBV2 TRBD1 CASSTGDKQYF TGTGCCAGCAGTACAGGGGATAAGCAGTACTTC
few TRBJ2-7 TRBV4-1 NA CASSQGRQQYEQYF TGCGCCAGCAGCCAAGGACGACAACAATACGAGCAGTACTTC
once TRBJ1-2 TRBV7-8 TRBD1 CASSSPIGQELNYGYTF TGTGCCAGCAGCTCCCCGATCGGACAGGAATTAAACTATGGCTACACCTTC
NA TRBJ1-1 TRBV28 NA CASSPPTLNTEAFF TGTGCCAGCAGTCCACCGACATTGAACACTGAAGCTTTCTTT
NA TRBJ2-5 TRBV9 NA CASSVGGIQETQYF TGTGCCAGCAGCGTAGGGGGCATCCAAGAGACCCAGTACTTC
once TRBJ2-3 TRBV7-6 NA CASSLSRGRGVDTQYF TGTGCCAGCAGCCTATCCAGGGGCAGGGGGGTAGATACGCAGTATTTT
NA TRBJ2-7 TRBV10-3 TRBD1 CAISQTGIRGEGYEQYF TGTGCCATCAGTCAGACAGGGATCCGGGGAGAGGGATACGAGCAGTACTTC
NA TRBJ2-7 TRBV20-1 NA CSAGYFPEQYF TGCAGTGCTGGCTACTTCCCCGAGCAGTACTTC
once TRBJ2-1 TRBV19 TRBD2 CASSIVLAGTYNEQFF TGTGCCAGTAGTATAGTACTAGCGGGGACCTACAATGAGCAGTTCTTC
NA TRBJ2-7 TRBV11-3 NA CASSYLSDTLNSYEQYF TGTGCCAGCAGCTACCTCTCGGACACCTTAAACTCCTACGAGCAGTACTTC
NA TRBJ1-5 TRBV19 NA CASSDDRTQPQHF TGTGCCAGTAGTGATGATCGGACGCAGCCCCAGCATTTT
NA TRBJ1-5 TRBV6-5 NA CASSYSSREPQHF TGTGCCAGCAGTTACTCGAGCAGGGAGCCCCAGCATTTT
NA TRBJ1-1 TRBV11-2 NA CASSLVQYEAFF TGTGCCAGCAGCTTAGTTCAGTATGAAGCTTTCTTT
NA TRBJ1-4 TRBV9 NA CASSGRIATNEKLFF TGTGCCAGCAGCGGACGAATTGCAACTAATGAAAAACTGTTTTTT
NA TRBJ2-7 TRBV13 NA CASSLRGRSYEQYF TGTGCCAGCAGCCTTAGGGGCAGGTCCTACGAGCAGTACTTC
NA TRBJ2-1 TRBV2 NA CASSEAGLPSSYNEQFF TGTGCCAGCAGTGAAGCAGGGCTCCCAAGCTCCTACAATGAGCAGTTCTTC
NA TRBJ2-1 TRBV19 TRBD2 CASSILAGTQNNEQFF TGTGCCAGTAGTATTCTAGCGGGAACCCAAAACAATGAGCAGTTCTTC
NA TRBJ2-3 TRBV28 TRBD2 CASISRSGRWGRDTDTQYF TGTGCCAGCATTTCGCGTAGCGGGAGGTGGGGGAGGGACACAGATACGCAGTATTTT
NA TRBJ2-7 TRBV28 TRBD1 CASSSPGQGYEQYF TGTGCCAGCAGTTCACCGGGACAGGGGTACGAGCAGTACTTC
NA TRBJ2-7 TRBV19 NA CASSITFSYEQYF TGTGCCAGTAGTATAACGTTCTCCTACGAGCAGTACTTC
NA TRBJ1-1 TRBV5-1 NA CASSLGADLGTEAFF TGCGCCAGCAGCTTGGGGGCAGACCTGGGTACTGAAGCTTTCTTT
few TRBJ1-5 TRBV28 NA CASLTGRNQPQHF TGTGCCAGTCTGACAGGACGAAATCAGCCCCAGCATTTT
NA TRBJ2-5 TRBV15 NA CATSRVGGETQYF TGTGCCACCAGCAGAGTAGGAGGTGAGACCCAGTACTTC
NA TRBJ2-3 TRBV3-1/TRBV3-2 NA CASSGLGGRTDTQYF TGTGCCAGCAGCGGCCTCGGGGGGCGCACAGATACGCAGTATTTT
NA TRBJ1-1 TRBV11-2 NA CASSSRGIRDLGSTEAFF TGTGCCAGCAGCTCGCGGGGGATCAGGGATCTTGGCTCCACTGAAGCTTTCTTT
NA TRBJ2-1 TRBV30 NA CAWRQEIYNEQFF TGTGCCTGGAGACAGGAGATTTACAATGAGCAGTTCTTC
NA TRBJ1-1 TRBV28 TRBD1 CASSTAGQGWGNTEAFF TGTGCCAGCAGTACCGCGGGACAGGGGTGGGGGAACACTGAAGCTTTCTTT